These T cell receptor beta chains were read from a single sample in a study of cytomegalovirus exposure and HLA in healthy donors. Repertoires were generated with immunoSEQ multiplex PCR, while TCRdb's copy carries only in-frame clones and drops some. This sample has about 340,000 clones, with more than 80% found just once. The sample was PBMCs. These receptors all come from a woman aged 18-35 years in good health and CMV-seronegative. Both conserved end residues are part of each CDR3. D genes are given only for firm matches. Expanded clones are given a class, and other clones once, few, many or no size at all.

>-|TRBV10-3|once|TRBJ2-7
CAISESRDEQYF
TGTGCCATCAGTGAGTCTAGAGACGAGCAGTACTTC
>TRBD2|TRBV5-1|-|TRBJ2-7
CASSWGIAGDREQYF
TGCGCCAGCAGCTGGGGGATAGCGGGAGATCGGGAGCAGTACTTC
>-|TRBV5-1|-|TRBJ2-5
CASSPVSARETQYF
TGCGCCAGCAGCCCGGTGAGCGCGAGGGAGACCCAGTACTTC
>TRBD1|TRBV5-1|few|TRBJ1-2
CASSLRSGGNGYTF
TGCGCCAGCAGCTTGAGGTCAGGGGGCAATGGCTACACCTTC
>-|TRBV5-6|-|TRBJ2-7
CASSAGGEQYF
TGTGCCAGCAGCGCCGGGGGCGAGCAGTACTTC
>-|TRBV28|-|TRBJ2-7
CASSLVALSYEQYF
TGTGCCAGCAGTTTAGTAGCGCTCTCCTACGAGCAGTACTTC
>TRBD2|TRBV27|-|TRBJ2-4
CASSSRPGLAGEENIQYF
TGTGCCAGCAGTTCCCGTCCGGGACTAGCGGGAGAGGAAAACATTCAGTACTTC
>-|TRBV2|many|TRBJ2-7
CASRAQGYPTYEQYF
TGTGCCAGCAGGGCACAGGGATACCCAACCTACGAGCAGTACTTC
>TRBD2|TRBV19|-|TRBJ2-3
CASQGRAGVPDTQYF
TGTGCCAGCCAGGGGAGAGCGGGAGTCCCAGATACGCAGTATTTT
>-|TRBV5-6|-|TRBJ2-7
CASSLGTTYEQYF
TGTGCCAGCAGCTTGGGCACTACCTACGAGCAGTACTTC
>TRBD1|TRBV28|-|TRBJ2-7
CASSLGTGVFFEQYF
TGTGCCAGCAGTTTGGGGACAGGTGTCTTTTTCGAGCAGTACTTC
>-|TRBV6-5|-|TRBJ2-2
CASSYDSATGELFF
TGTGCCAGCAGTTACGACTCCGCAACCGGGGAGCTGTTTTTT
>TRBD1|TRBV6-5|-|TRBJ2-4
CASSYPGQGWYF
TGTGCCAGCAGTTACCCCGGACAGGGTTGGTACTTC
>-|TRBV9|-|TRBJ1-1
CASSVATVNTEAFF
TGTGCCAGCAGCGTAGCTACAGTGAACACTGAAGCTTTCTTT
>-|TRBV20-1|-|TRBJ2-4
CSASERNIQYF
TGCAGTGCTAGTGAGCGGAACATTCAGTACTTC
>TRBD2|TRBV7-9|-|TRBJ2-7
CASSSAGGLGEQYF
TGTGCCAGCAGCTCAGCGGGAGGGCTGGGCGAGCAGTACTTC
>TRBD1|TRBV4-3|once|TRBJ2-7
CASSRNYRGPRPYEQYF
TGCGCCAGCAGCCGGAACTACAGGGGTCCGAGGCCCTACGAGCAGTACTTC
>-|TRBV2|-|TRBJ2-3
CASSVSRTDTQYF
TGTGCCAGCAGTGTCTCCCGCACAGATACGCAGTATTTT
>-|TRBV10-3|once|TRBJ1-5
CAISESGGHNQPQHF
TGTGCCATCAGTGAGTCGGGAGGACACAATCAGCCCCAGCATTTT
>-|TRBV10-3|-|TRBJ2-7
CAISESRGRVDEQYF
TGTGCCATCAGTGAGTCAAGGGGGAGGGTGGACGAGCAGTACTTC
>-|TRBV6-5|-|TRBJ1-1
CASSYNRANEAFF
TGTGCCAGCAGTTACAACAGGGCGAATGAAGCTTTCTTT
>TRBD1|TRBV5-6|few|TRBJ1-5
CASSKTGSNQPQHF
TGTGCCAGCAGCAAGACAGGGAGCAATCAGCCCCAGCATTTT
>TRBD2|TRBV23-1|-|TRBJ2-1
CASSRPRLAGGPRGEQFF
TGCGCCAGCAGTCGACCGAGACTAGCGGGAGGCCCCCGGGGAGAGCAGTTCTTC
>-|TRBV2|-|TRBJ1-5
CASSVLTGPTSNQPQHF
TGTGCCAGCAGTGTCCTAACAGGGCCCACTAGCAATCAGCCCCAGCATTTT
>TRBD2|TRBV4-2|-|TRBJ2-7
CASSQVSGRARDEQYF
TGTGCCAGCAGCCAAGTTAGCGGGAGGGCCAGGGACGAGCAGTACTTC
>TRBD1|TRBV7-2|-|TRBJ1-1
CASSAGQGRVNTEAFF
TGTGCCAGCAGCGCGGGACAGGGGCGGGTGAACACTGAAGCTTTCTTT
>-|TRBV4-2|-|TRBJ2-7
CASSQGASGSYEQYF
TGTGCCAGCAGCCAGGGAGCTAGTGGTAGCTACGAGCAGTACTTC
>-|TRBV28|-|TRBJ2-7
CASSFFMGAGVEQYF
TGTGCCAGCAGTTTTTTTATGGGAGCCGGGGTCGAGCAGTACTTC
>TRBD1|TRBV19|-|TRBJ2-7
CATGQGVYEQYF
TGTGCCACGGGACAGGGGGTCTACGAGCAGTACTTC
>-|TRBV6-6|-|TRBJ2-7
CASSRVVDEQYF
TGTGCCAGCAGTCGGGTAGTTGACGAGCAGTACTTC
>-|TRBV28|-|TRBJ1-1
CASSSQGLNTEAFF
TGTGCCAGCAGTTCCCAGGGTTTGAACACTGAAGCTTTCTTT
>TRBD2|TRBV29-1|-|TRBJ2-1
CSVARGLAGKPNEQFF
TGCAGCGTTGCGCGGGGACTAGCGGGCAAACCCAATGAGCAGTTCTTC
>TRBD1|TRBV4-3|-|TRBJ2-7
CASSQMGDREDEQYF
TGCGCCAGCAGCCAGATGGGGGACAGGGAAGACGAGCAGTACTTC
>TRBD2|TRBV12-5|-|TRBJ2-3
CASGLASGTDTQYF
TGTGCTAGTGGTTTGGCTAGCGGGACAGATACGCAGTATTTT
>-|TRBV6-5|-|TRBJ2-7
CASSRAQGGIYEQYF
TGTGCCAGCAGCCGAGCCCAAGGAGGAATCTACGAGCAGTACTTC
>-|TRBV28|-|TRBJ2-5
CASELEGMGETQYF
TGTGCCAGCGAATTAGAGGGAATGGGAGAGACCCAGTACTTC
>-|TRBV7-9|-|TRBJ1-4
CASSFSTETTNEKLFF
TGTGCCAGCAGCTTTTCGACGGAGACAACTAATGAAAAACTGTTTTTT
>TRBD1|TRBV4-2|-|TRBJ2-7
CASSQSGTGSYEQYF
TGTGCCAGCAGCCAATCCGGGACAGGTTCCTACGAGCAGTACTTC
>TRBD2|TRBV2|-|TRBJ2-3
CASSLSGLAGSTDTQYF
TGTGCCAGCAGTTTATCGGGACTAGCGGGTAGCACAGATACGCAGTATTTT
>TRBD1|TRBV4-1|-|TRBJ1-5
CASSHPGQGNQPQHF
TGCGCCAGCAGCCACCCGGGACAGGGCAATCAGCCCCAGCATTTT
>-|TRBV21-1|-|TRBJ2-7
CASPHHPSYEQYF
TGTGCCAGCCCACACCATCCCTCCTACGAGCAGTACTTC
>TRBD2|TRBV4-2|-|TRBJ2-7
CASSQESPAAGGSYEQYF
TGTGCCAGCAGCCAAGAATCCCCAGCAGCGGGAGGCTCCTACGAGCAGTACTTC
>TRBD1|TRBV5-1|few|TRBJ2-2
CASSWTGDTGELFF
TGCGCCAGCAGCTGGACAGGGGACACCGGGGAGCTGTTTTTT
>TRBD2|TRBV7-6|-|TRBJ2-1
CASSPWTSGSMSSYNEQFF
TGTGCCAGCAGCCCCTGGACTAGCGGGAGTATGTCCTCCTACAATGAGCAGTTCTTC
>-|TRBV28|-|TRBJ2-1
CASSWAGVNFAYNEQFF
TGTGCCAGCAGTTGGGCAGGGGTTAATTTCGCCTACAATGAGCAGTTCTTC
>-|TRBV28|-|TRBJ2-1
CASSSKGGTSYNEQFF
TGTGCCAGCAGTTCCAAAGGCGGGACCTCCTACAATGAGCAGTTCTTC
>-|TRBV27|once|TRBJ1-5
CASSSRQVVQPQHF
TGTGCCAGCAGTTCTCGACAGGTTGTCCAGCCCCAGCATTTT
>TRBD1|TRBV27|-|TRBJ2-7
CASSQTGGRTYEQYF
TGTGCCAGCAGTCAGACAGGGGGACGGACCTACGAGCAGTACTTC